This T cell receptor (beta chain) appears in the sequencing data of a study of T-cell reconstitution after alpha-beta-depleted transplantation in children. This sample's TCRbeta library carried unique molecular identifier barcodes. TCRdb redid the calling of the PCR reads with MiXCR, one entry per CDR3 protein. The table records hundreds of thousands of distinct CDR3 sequences, 10% to 13% of them present only once. This CDR3 spans 15 amino acids. V gave up 3 bases and J gave up 7 bases; unmatched junction bases: 9. Germline lookup yields CDR1 ENHRY and CDR2 SYGVKD. This clonotype showed up just a few times.

This clonotype originated in a human donor who donated a stem cell graft to a child with acute myeloid leukemia. This sequence joins TRBV10-3 and TRBJ2-7, with 10 bases lining up with TRBD1. Sequenced material: PBMCs from the stem cell graft donor, taken from the stem cell graft. CDR3 DNA sequence: TGTGCCATCAGTGACTCCGGGACAGGGGCTTCGGAGCAGTACTTC. Protein product: CAISDSGTGASEQYF.